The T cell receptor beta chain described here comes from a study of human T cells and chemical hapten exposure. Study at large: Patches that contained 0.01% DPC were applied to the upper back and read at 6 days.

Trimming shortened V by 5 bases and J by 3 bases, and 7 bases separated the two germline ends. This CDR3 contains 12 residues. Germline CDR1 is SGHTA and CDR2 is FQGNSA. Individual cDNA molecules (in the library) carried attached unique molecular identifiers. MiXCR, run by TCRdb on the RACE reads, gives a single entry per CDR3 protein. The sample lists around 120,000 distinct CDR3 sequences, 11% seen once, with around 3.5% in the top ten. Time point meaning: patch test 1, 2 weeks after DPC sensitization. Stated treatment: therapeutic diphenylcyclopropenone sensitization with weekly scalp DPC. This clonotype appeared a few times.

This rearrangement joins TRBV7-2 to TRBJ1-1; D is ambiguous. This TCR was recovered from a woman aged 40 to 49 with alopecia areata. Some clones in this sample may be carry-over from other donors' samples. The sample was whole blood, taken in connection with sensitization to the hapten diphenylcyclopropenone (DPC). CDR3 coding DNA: TGTGCCAGCAGCAGAGCCGACACTGAAGCTTTCTTT. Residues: CASSRADTEAFF.